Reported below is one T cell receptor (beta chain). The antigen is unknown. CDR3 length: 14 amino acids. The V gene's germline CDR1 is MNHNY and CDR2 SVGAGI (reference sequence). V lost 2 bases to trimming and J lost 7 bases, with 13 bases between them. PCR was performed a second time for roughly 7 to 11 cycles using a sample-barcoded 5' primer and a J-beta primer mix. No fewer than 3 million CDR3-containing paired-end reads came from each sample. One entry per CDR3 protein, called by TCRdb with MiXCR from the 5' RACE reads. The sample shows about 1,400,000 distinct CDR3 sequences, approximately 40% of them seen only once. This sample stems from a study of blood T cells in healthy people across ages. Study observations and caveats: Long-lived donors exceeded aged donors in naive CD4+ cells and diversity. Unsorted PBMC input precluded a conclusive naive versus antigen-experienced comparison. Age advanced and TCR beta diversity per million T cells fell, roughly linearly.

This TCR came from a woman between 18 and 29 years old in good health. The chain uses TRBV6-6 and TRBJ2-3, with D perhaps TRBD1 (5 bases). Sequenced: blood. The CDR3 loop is CASSYQGPQYTQYF. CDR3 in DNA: TGTGCCAGCAGTTACCAGGGTCCACAGTATACGCAGTATTTT.